Described below is a single T cell receptor (beta chain) sequence and its context. Antigen unknown. The method was immunoSEQ multiplex PCR; TCRdb's version includes in-frame clones alone and lacks a portion of them. The sample carries 75,000 to 85,000 clones, approximately 91% recorded once. Trimming stripped 6 bases from V and 7 bases from J, with 10 bases between. The CDR3 contains 11 residues. The germline CDR1 and CDR2 sequences are MNHEY and SVGAGI. These data originate in a study of cytomegalovirus exposure and HLA in healthy donors. General study results and limits: The majority of TCR sequences were rare, yet some public TCRs appeared in many donors. Specificity for CMV antigens was confirmed in vitro for a few of the CMV-associated chains.

The genes are TRBV6-5 and TRBJ2-7; possible D gene TRBD1, 5 bases. The sequenced material came from PBMCs. The sequence derives from a man aged 30-40 years in good health and CMV-seronegative. As DNA, the CDR3 is TGTGCCAGCAGCCTCCGACAGGAGCAGTACTTC. Its protein product is CASSLRQEQYF.